Shown below are 8 T cell receptor beta chains from a single sample sequenced in a study of shared clonotypes between healthy human individuals. Naive CD8 cells lacked CD45RO, underwent positive selection for CCR7 and left out terminally differentiated effector memory CD45RA+ cells. The table came from immunoSEQ multiplex PCR; TCRdb's copy has only in-frame clones and leaves some out. The sample has 750,000 to 1,000,000 clones, nearly 95% seen once. Sequencing was done on a sample of naive CD8+ T cells sorted from blood. These receptors all come from a man aged 25 to 45 in good health.

This clone was picked up one time. The sample holds other DNA sequences that translate to the same CDR3. The chain employs TRBV9 and TRBJ2-7, with 9 bases that match TRBD2. This CDR3 is 14 amino acids long. Germline CDR1 SGDLS, CDR2 YYNGEE. J lost 6 bases, V lost 0 bases, and 4 bases had no gene match. CDR3 sequence (DNA): TGTGCCAGCAGCGTAGGGCTAGCGGGACGCGAGCAGTACTTC. It encodes CASSVGLAGREQYF.

The chain links TRBV5-6 to TRBJ2-2, with 7 nucleotides matching TRBD2. V lost 0 bases, J lost 1 base, and 6 bases stayed unmatched. CDR1 and CDR2 (germline): SGHDT, YYEEEE. CDR3 size: 17 residues. CDR3 coding DNA: TGTGCCAGCAGCTTGGGACTTGCGGGAGTGAACACCGGGGAGCTGTTTTTT. Amino acids: CASSLGLAGVNTGELFF. The full variable domain, its missing parts supplied by reference TRBV5-6 and TRBJ2-2, is DAGVTQSPTHLIKTRGQQVTLRCSPKSGHDTVSWYQQALGQGPQFIFQYYEEEERQRGNFPDRFSGHQFPNYSSELNVNALLLGDSALYLCASSLGLAGVNTGELFFGEGSRLTVL.

In this sample, this clone turned up once. The chain joins TRBV15 to TRBJ2-7; D is perhaps TRBD1 or TRBD2 (5 bases each). Germline loops: CDR1 LNHNV, CDR2 YYDKDF (reference sequence). The CDR3 has 14 residues. Trimming pared 4 bases from V and 4 bases from J, leaving 14 bases between. The CDR3 coding sequence is TGTGCCACCAGCACCGACGACAGAGGGTACGAGCAGTACTTC. Translated, it gives CATSTDDRGYEQYF.

This sequence joins TRBV5-6 and TRBJ2-1; possible D gene TRBD2, 5 bases. The V and J ends lost 1 base and 2 bases respectively, with 13 bases between them. The CDR3 is 16 residues long. Germline V CDR1 and CDR2: SGHDT, YYEEEE. In nucleotides, the CDR3 is TGTGCCAGCAGCTTGCTGGCGGGCCAGGCCTACAATGAGCAGTTCTTC. This encodes CASSLLAGQAYNEQFF.

The chain carries TRBV9 and TRBJ2-6; D unresolved. Trimming left V 3 bases short and J 1 base short, with 8 bases between. This CDR3 is 15 amino acids long. Germline V lookup: CDR1 SGDLS, CDR2 YYNGEE. The CDR3 reads CASSEAGSGANVLTF. DNA of the CDR3: TGTGCCAGCAGCGAAGCCGGTTCTGGGGCCAACGTCCTGACTTTC. The whole variable domain, filled in from reference TRBV9 and TRBJ2-6, reads DSGVTQTPKHLITATGQRVTLRCSPRSGDLSVYWYQQSLDQGLQFLIQYYNGEERAKGNILERFSAQQFPDLHSELNLSSLELGDSALYFCASSEAGSGANVLTFGAGSRLTVL.

The genes are TRBV11-2 and TRBJ2-3; D may be TRBD2 (6 bases). This CDR3 contains 17 residues. Germline CDR1 reads SGHAT; CDR2 reads FQNNGV. V was trimmed by 1 base and J by 1 base, leaving 15 bases between them. CDR3 DNA sequence: TGTGCCAGCAGCTTAGTTTGGTCGGGGGACGGCACAGATACGCAGTATTTT. This encodes CASSLVWSGDGTDTQYF. Filled out from reference TRBV11-2 and TRBJ2-3, the complete variable domain reads EAGVAQSPRYKIIEKRQSVAFWCNPISGHATLYWYQQILGQGPKLLIQFQNNGVVDDSQLPKDRFSAERLKGVDSTLKIQPAKLEDSAVYLCASSLVWSGDGTDTQYFGPGTRLTVL.

J is TRBJ2-7 and V is TRBV7-6; D unresolved. The germline V and J ends were trimmed by 3 bases and 6 bases, with 12 bases remaining between them. The CDR3 loop spans 13 amino acids. CDR1 is SGHVS, CDR2 FNYEAQ, per germline. The CDR3 region is CASSLYYSSEQYF. The CDR3 region has the DNA TGTGCCAGCAGCTTGTACTATTCTTCCGAGCAGTACTTC.

This chain joins TRBV18 and TRBJ2-5, with D tentatively TRBD1 or TRBD2 (6 bases each). This CDR3 is 19 amino acids long. Germline-derived CDR1 and CDR2 are KGHSH and LQKENI. V was pared by 3 bases and J by 3 bases, with 26 bases between. The CDR3 sequence is CASSPKILQGRGEKETQYF. CDR3 DNA: TGTGCCAGCTCACCCAAAATACTACAGGGAAGGGGGGAGAAAGAGACCCAGTACTTC.